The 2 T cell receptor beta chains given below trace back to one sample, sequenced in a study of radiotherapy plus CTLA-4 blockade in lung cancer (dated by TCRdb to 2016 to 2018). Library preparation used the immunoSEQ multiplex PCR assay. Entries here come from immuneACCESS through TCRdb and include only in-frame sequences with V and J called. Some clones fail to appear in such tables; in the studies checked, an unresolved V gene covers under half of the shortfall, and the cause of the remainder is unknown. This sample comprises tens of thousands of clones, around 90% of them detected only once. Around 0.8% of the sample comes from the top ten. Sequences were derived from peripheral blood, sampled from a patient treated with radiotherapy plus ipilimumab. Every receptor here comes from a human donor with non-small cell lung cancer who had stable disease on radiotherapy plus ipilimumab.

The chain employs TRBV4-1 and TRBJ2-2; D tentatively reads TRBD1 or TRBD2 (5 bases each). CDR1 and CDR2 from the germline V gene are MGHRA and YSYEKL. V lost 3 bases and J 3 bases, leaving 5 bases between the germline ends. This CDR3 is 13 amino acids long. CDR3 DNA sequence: TGCGCCAGCAGCCAGGGACACACCGGGGAGCTGTTTTTT. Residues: CASSQGHTGELFF.

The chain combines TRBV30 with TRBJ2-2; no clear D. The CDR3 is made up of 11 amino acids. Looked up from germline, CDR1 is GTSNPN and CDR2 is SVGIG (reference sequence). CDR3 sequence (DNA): TGTGCGTCACAGAACACCGGGGAGCTGTTTTTT. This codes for CASQNTGELFF.